Each of the 2 T cell receptor beta chains below was sequenced from the same sample in a study of CD8 T cells in ankylosing spondylitis. Antigen specificity for these receptors is unknown. TCRdb ran MiXCR on the 5' RACE reads and lists one entry per CDR3 protein. The top ten hold about 0.49% of the sample, which has some 800,000 distinct CDR3 sequences, roughly 12% seen once. Regarding the study as a whole: Ankylosing spondylitis blood appeared to carry a characteristic TCR beta motif of several highly homologous variants.

Material: blood, either unsorted or a sorted T cell fraction (not recorded which). Every receptor here comes from a male donor with ankylosing spondylitis.

Only a few counts were recorded for this clonotype. CDR3 sequence: CASSLAGTTQPQHF. CDR3 DNA sequence: TGCGCCAGCAGCTTGGCTGGGACGACTCAGCCCCAGCATTTT. V gene TRBV5-1 combines with J gene TRBJ1-5; tentatively, D is TRBD1 (5 bases). CDR3 size: 14 residues. The germline V gene encodes CDR1 SGHRS and CDR2 YFSETQ. The V end lost 0 bases, the J end lost 6 bases, and 10 bases lay between the germline ends.

This clonotype turned up a few times. The rearrangement links TRBV6-1 to TRBJ2-5; D is ambiguous. Germline assignment: CDR1 MNHNS and CDR2 SASEGT. Trimming took off 6 bases at V and 6 bases at J, with 23 bases between the two ends. This CDR3 contains 16 residues. CDR3 in DNA: TGTGCCAGCAGCCCCGCCGTGTGGACCCGTGGGAAGACCCAGTACTTC. This encodes CASSPAVWTRGKTQYF.